This T cell receptor (beta chain) emerged from a study of beta chain features in type 1 diabetes. Trimming stripped 7 bases from V and 5 bases from J, with 17 bases between. This CDR3 comprises 14 residues. Germline CDR1 and CDR2: MNHNY and SVGAGI (reference sequence). Every isolated RNA sample was fully reverse transcribed, so sequencing captured expressed TCRB transcripts. Measured with immunoSEQ multiplex PCR; TCRdb has only the in-frame clones, and not every one. The sample yields about 290,000 clones, about 8.5% seen once. This clone has just a few counts. Material: central memory CD4+ T cells from blood. The sequence came from a woman aged 18-29 years in good health. The chain uses TRBV6-6 and TRBJ1-2, with D tentatively TRBD1 (6 bases). CDR3 DNA: TGTGCCAGCAATTGGCGGGGGGCGGCATATGGCTACACCTTC. This encodes CASNWRGAAYGYTF.